These T cell receptor beta chains were read from a single sample in a study of T cell responses to AZD1222 COVID-19 vaccine. Assay: immunoSEQ multiplex PCR; the TCRdb copy retains only in-frame clones and omits some. The sample includes 60,000 to 100,000 clones, just over 90% of them seen just once. The sequenced sample was peripheral blood, obtained on day 0 of MenACWY control vaccination. The source is an adult in good health. CDR3s include the opening cysteine and the closing phenylalanine or tryptophan. D genes are given only for firm matches. The listing skips clone size in some rows; elsewhere it reads once, few, many or a size class.

v_gene	j_gene	d_gene	abundance	CDR3aa	CDR3nt
TRBV7-3	TRBJ2-2	NA	NA	CASSFGPGLGTGELFF	TGTGCCAGCAGCTTTGGGCCAGGGTTGGGCACCGGGGAGCTGTTTTTT
TRBV6-5	TRBJ2-7	NA	NA	CASSPDIMVYEQYF	TGTGCCAGCAGCCCCGACATAATGGTCTACGAGCAGTACTTC
TRBV5-1	TRBJ1-1	TRBD1	NA	CASSSQGGRTEAFF	TGCGCCAGCAGCTCTCAAGGGGGCCGAACTGAAGCTTTCTTT
TRBV5-1	TRBJ1-4	TRBD1	NA	CASSGTGNEKLFF	TGCGCCAGCAGCGGGACAGGGAATGAAAAACTGTTTTTT
TRBV6-4	TRBJ2-7	NA	few	CASSDDPGTLGPYEQYF	TGTGCCAGCAGTGACGACCCCGGGACTTTAGGACCCTACGAGCAGTACTTC
TRBV15	TRBJ2-1	NA	NA	CATSRDQGFEQFF	TGTGCCACCAGCAGAGATCAAGGATTTGAGCAGTTCTTC
TRBV28	TRBJ1-5	NA	once	CASSEAAQPQHF	TGTGCCAGCAGCGAGGCAGCCCAGCCCCAGCATTTT
TRBV6-5	TRBJ2-5	NA	NA	CASRRYRVPQETQYF	TGTGCCAGCAGGCGATACAGGGTTCCCCAAGAGACCCAGTACTTC
TRBV6-5	TRBJ2-7	NA	NA	CASSSTGLSSYEQYF	TGTGCCAGCAGTTCTACAGGCCTGAGCTCCTACGAGCAGTACTTC
TRBV5-1	TRBJ1-1	NA	NA	CASSLTGTSNTEAFF	TGCGCCAGCAGCCTAACCGGGACATCGAACACTGAAGCTTTCTTT
TRBV6-5	TRBJ2-3	NA	NA	CASSYGDCRSTDTQYF	TGTGCCAGCAGTTACGGGGACTGTCGTAGCACAGATACGCAGTATTTT
TRBV19	TRBJ2-1	NA	NA	CASSIQPPRAGFYNEQFF	TGTGCCAGTAGTATCCAACCCCCTCGGGCGGGATTCTACAATGAGCAGTTCTTC
TRBV7-8	TRBJ1-3	NA	NA	CASSLVPGFSGNTIYF	TGTGCCAGCAGCTTAGTCCCAGGTTTCTCTGGAAACACCATATATTTT
TRBV28	TRBJ1-5	NA	NA	CASSSRGGLNQPQHF	TGTGCCAGCAGTTCAAGGGGGGGGCTCAATCAGCCCCAGCATTTT
TRBV5-8	TRBJ2-2	TRBD1	once	CASSPQGVAGELFF	TGTGCCAGCAGTCCCCAGGGGGTCGCCGGGGAGCTGTTTTTT
TRBV24-1	TRBJ2-4	NA	NA	CATSDREGPKNIQYF	TGTGCCACCAGTGACAGGGAAGGGCCCAAAAACATTCAGTACTTC
TRBV7-2	TRBJ1-6	TRBD1	NA	CASSPSDRVNSPLHF	TGTGCCAGCAGCCCCTCCGACAGGGTTAATTCACCCCTCCACTTT
TRBV6-5	TRBJ1-5	NA	NA	CASSYVGGSGQPQHF	TGTGCCAGCAGTTACGTGGGCGGTTCAGGTCAGCCCCAGCATTTT
TRBV7-6	TRBJ1-6	NA	NA	CASSLERGSPLHF	TGTGCCAGCAGCTTAGAAAGGGGATCACCCCTCCACTTT
TRBV5-1	TRBJ2-7	NA	NA	CASSCPLTQTYEQYF	TGCGCCAGCAGTTGTCCCTTGACACAAACCTACGAGCAGTACTTC
TRBV28	TRBJ1-2	NA	NA	CASTSRANYGYTF	TGTGCCAGCACTTCCAGGGCGAATTATGGCTACACCTTC
TRBV29-1	TRBJ1-1	NA	NA	CSVELQVFEAFF	TGCAGCGTTGAACTCCAGGTGTTTGAAGCTTTCTTT
TRBV5-6	TRBJ2-2	TRBD1	once	CASSWGQGNTGELFF	TGTGCCAGCAGCTGGGGACAGGGGAACACCGGGGAGCTGTTTTTT
TRBV6-5	TRBJ1-1	TRBD1	NA	CASSYSSSGGSTEAFF	TGTGCCAGCAGTTACTCGTCGTCAGGGGGGTCGACTGAAGCTTTCTTT
TRBV5-1	TRBJ2-2	NA	once	CASSFEGPNTGELFF	TGCGCCAGCAGCTTCGAGGGCCCGAACACCGGGGAGCTGTTTTTT
TRBV2	TRBJ1-1	NA	NA	CASSDFRETEAFF	TGTGCCAGCAGTGATTTTCGGGAAACTGAAGCTTTCTTT
TRBV19	TRBJ2-1	TRBD2	NA	CASTAGLAYNEQFF	TGTGCCAGTACGGCAGGACTAGCGTACAATGAGCAGTTCTTC
TRBV6-6	TRBJ1-2	NA	NA	CASSRLPGPTNYGYTF	TGTGCCAGCAGCCGACTCCCAGGGCCGACTAACTATGGCTACACCTTC
TRBV21-1	TRBJ1-2	NA	NA	CASSLILKNYGYTF	TGTGCCAGCAGCCTGATACTCAAGAACTATGGCTACACCTTC
TRBV28	TRBJ2-7	NA	few	CASSLRLSYEQYF	TGTGCCAGCAGTTTGCGGTTATCCTACGAGCAGTACTTC
TRBV7-2	TRBJ2-7	NA	NA	CASSTEGELVSYEQYF	TGTGCCAGCAGCACAGAGGGGGAGTTGGTCTCCTACGAGCAGTACTTC
TRBV29-1	TRBJ2-7	TRBD2	NA	CSVDVSGSLEQYF	TGCAGCGTTGATGTTAGCGGGAGTTTAGAGCAGTACTTC
TRBV9	TRBJ2-7	TRBD1	NA	CASSVGGQGAYEQYF	TGTGCCAGCAGCGTAGGGGGACAGGGGGCCTACGAGCAGTACTTC
TRBV5-1	TRBJ2-2	TRBD2	NA	CASSYRTSGDTGELFF	TGCGCCAGCAGCTACCGGACTAGCGGGGACACCGGGGAGCTGTTTTTT
TRBV28	TRBJ1-1	NA	NA	CASSLSPQGSTEAFF	TGTGCCAGCAGTTTATCCCCACAGGGTTCGACTGAAGCTTTCTTT
TRBV11-1	TRBJ2-5	TRBD2	NA	CASSRLAGEETQYF	TGTGCCAGCAGCCGACTAGCGGGAGAAGAGACCCAGTACTTC
TRBV6-2/TRBV6-3	TRBJ1-1	NA	NA	CASSYSNGGGTEAFF	TGTGCCAGCAGTTACTCGAACGGCGGTGGGACTGAAGCTTTCTTT
TRBV29-1	TRBJ2-5	TRBD1	NA	CSVTTGQGGETQYF	TGCAGCGTCACTACCGGACAGGGAGGCGAGACCCAGTACTTC
TRBV30	TRBJ1-2	TRBD1	NA	CAWSRDRSMRGYTF	TGTGCCTGGAGTCGGGACAGAAGTATGAGGGGCTACACCTTC
TRBV7-2	TRBJ1-2	NA	NA	CASSFETRNYGYTF	TGTGCCAGCAGCTTTGAGACGCGGAACTATGGCTACACCTTC
TRBV7-3	TRBJ2-7	TRBD2	NA	CASSLGLAGGEQYF	TGTGCCAGCAGCTTAGGGCTAGCGGGAGGCGAGCAGTACTTC
TRBV28	TRBJ2-5	NA	NA	CASGPQETQYF	TGTGCCAGCGGGCCGCAAGAGACCCAGTACTTC
TRBV3-1/TRBV3-2	TRBJ2-1	NA	NA	CASSPHHRDKLQNEQFF	TGTGCCAGCAGCCCTCACCACCGGGACAAACTTCAAAATGAGCAGTTCTTC
TRBV5-1	TRBJ1-4	NA	NA	CASSFQGVAEKLFF	TGCGCCAGCAGCTTCCAGGGTGTCGCTGAAAAACTGTTTTTT
TRBV12-3/TRBV12-4	TRBJ1-2	NA	NA	CASSPLDYGYTF	TGTGCCAGCAGCCCCCTTGACTATGGCTACACCTTC
TRBV5-1	TRBJ2-7	TRBD1	NA	CASSSTGQGGEQYF	TGCGCCAGCAGCTCAACAGGACAGGGTGGCGAGCAGTACTTC
TRBV6-2/TRBV6-3	TRBJ2-2	TRBD1	NA	CASSAPLDRGVSGGELFF	TGTGCCAGCAGTGCCCCCCTTGACAGGGGCGTAAGCGGCGGGGAGCTGTTTTTT
TRBV28	TRBJ2-5	TRBD2	NA	CASRPGGDQETQYF	TGTGCCAGCAGACCCGGGGGGGACCAAGAGACCCAGTACTTC
TRBV4-3	TRBJ1-5	NA	NA	CASSQTLYSNQPQHF	TGCGCCAGCAGCCAAACGTTGTATAGCAATCAGCCCCAGCATTTT
TRBV28	TRBJ2-2	NA	NA	CASSFPNTGELFF	TGTGCCAGCAGTTTCCCAAACACCGGGGAGCTGTTTTTT
TRBV5-6	TRBJ1-6	TRBD1	NA	CASSLARQGARYNSPLHF	TGTGCCAGCAGCTTGGCAAGACAGGGGGCGCGATATAATTCACCCCTCCACTTT
TRBV11-2	TRBJ2-2	NA	NA	CASSFTSGGELFF	TGTGCCAGCAGCTTTACGTCCGGGGGGGAGCTGTTTTTT
TRBV7-9	TRBJ2-5	TRBD1	NA	CASSLDRQGETQYF	TGTGCCAGCAGCTTAGACCGACAGGGAGAGACCCAGTACTTC
TRBV9	TRBJ2-4	NA	NA	CASTPCRQVKNIQYF	TGTGCCAGCACCCCCTGTCGGCAGGTAAAAAACATTCAGTACTTC
TRBV28	TRBJ2-7	TRBD2	NA	CASSSFWGGHTYEQYF	TGTGCCAGCAGTAGTTTTTGGGGAGGGCACACCTACGAGCAGTACTTC
TRBV7-7	TRBJ2-3	TRBD2	NA	CASSPSLGGGVVTQYF	TGTGCCAGCAGCCCCTCCCTCGGCGGGGGGGTTGTTACGCAGTATTTT
TRBV6-5	TRBJ1-3	NA	NA	CASSYVPGLAGNTIYF	TGTGCCAGCAGTTACGTCCCAGGGCTGGCTGGAAACACCATATATTTT
TRBV28	TRBJ2-5	NA	NA	CASSSRYRLEETQYF	TGTGCCAGCAGTTCCCGCTACAGGCTCGAAGAGACCCAGTACTTC
TRBV19	TRBJ2-3	NA	NA	CASSVPGRIHTDTQYF	TGTGCCAGTAGTGTGCCAGGGAGAATTCACACAGATACGCAGTATTTT